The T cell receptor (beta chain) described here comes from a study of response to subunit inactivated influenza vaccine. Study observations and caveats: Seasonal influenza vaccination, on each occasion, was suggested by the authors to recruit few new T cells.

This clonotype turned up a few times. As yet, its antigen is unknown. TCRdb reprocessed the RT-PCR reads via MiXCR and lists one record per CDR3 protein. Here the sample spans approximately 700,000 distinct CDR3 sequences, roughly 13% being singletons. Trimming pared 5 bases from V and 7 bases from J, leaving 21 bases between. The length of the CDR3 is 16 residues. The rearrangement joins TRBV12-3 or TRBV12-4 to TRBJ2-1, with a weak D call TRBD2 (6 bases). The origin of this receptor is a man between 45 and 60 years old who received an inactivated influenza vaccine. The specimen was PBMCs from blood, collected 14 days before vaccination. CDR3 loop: CASSPINRPRGNEQFF. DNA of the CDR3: TGTGCCAGCAGTCCGATCAACAGGCCCCGGGGGAATGAGCAGTTCTTC.